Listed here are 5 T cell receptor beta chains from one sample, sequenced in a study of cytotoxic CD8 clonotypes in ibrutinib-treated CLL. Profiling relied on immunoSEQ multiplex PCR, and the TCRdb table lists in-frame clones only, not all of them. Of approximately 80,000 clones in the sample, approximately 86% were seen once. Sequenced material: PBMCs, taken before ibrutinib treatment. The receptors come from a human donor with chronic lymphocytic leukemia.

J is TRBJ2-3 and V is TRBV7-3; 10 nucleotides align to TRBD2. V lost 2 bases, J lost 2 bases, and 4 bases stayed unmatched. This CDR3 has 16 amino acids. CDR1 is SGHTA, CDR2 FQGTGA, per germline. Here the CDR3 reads CASSLFGLADTDTQYF. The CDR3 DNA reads TGTGCCAGCAGCTTATTCGGACTAGCGGACACAGATACGCAGTATTTT.

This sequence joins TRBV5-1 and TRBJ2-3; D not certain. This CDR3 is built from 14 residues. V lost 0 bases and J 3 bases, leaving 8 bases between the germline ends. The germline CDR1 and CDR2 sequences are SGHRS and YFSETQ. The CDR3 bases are TGCGCCAGCAGCTTGGTTTCCCAGACAGATACGCAGTATTTT. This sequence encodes CASSLVSQTDTQYF.

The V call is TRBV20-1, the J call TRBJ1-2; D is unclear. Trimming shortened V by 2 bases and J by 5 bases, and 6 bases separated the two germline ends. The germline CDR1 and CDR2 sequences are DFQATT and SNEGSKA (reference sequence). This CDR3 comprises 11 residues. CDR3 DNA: TGCAGTGCTAGACGGGAGTATGGCTACACCTTC. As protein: CSARREYGYTF.

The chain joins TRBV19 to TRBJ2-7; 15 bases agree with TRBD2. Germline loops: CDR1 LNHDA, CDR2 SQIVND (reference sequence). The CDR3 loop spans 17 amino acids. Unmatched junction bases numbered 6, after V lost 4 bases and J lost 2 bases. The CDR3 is CASSKGLAGGIPYEQYF. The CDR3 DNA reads TGTGCCAGTAGTAAGGGACTAGCGGGAGGAATTCCCTACGAGCAGTACTTC.

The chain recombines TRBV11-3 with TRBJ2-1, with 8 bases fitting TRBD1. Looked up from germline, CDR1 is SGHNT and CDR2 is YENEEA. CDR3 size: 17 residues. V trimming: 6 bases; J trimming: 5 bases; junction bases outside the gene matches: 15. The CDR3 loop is CASSLRRTGFGNNEQFF. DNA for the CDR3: TGTGCCAGCAGTCTTCGACGGACAGGGTTTGGGAACAATGAGCAGTTCTTC.